The 21 T cell receptor beta chains given below trace back to one sample, sequenced in a study of cytomegalovirus exposure and HLA in healthy donors. Method: immunoSEQ multiplex PCR; TCRdb's copy keeps in-frame clones and lacks some. This repertoire shows around 150,000 clones, roughly 90% found once; its top ten account for approximately 0.7%. Sequencing was performed on PBMCs. These receptors were taken from a man younger than 35 in good health and CMV-seronegative.

This clone was observed a single time. The junction shows a germline mismatch at one end, possibly a read error. The genes are TRBV5-1 and TRBJ1-6, with 7 bases matching TRBD1. Looked up from germline, CDR1 is SGHRS and CDR2 is YFSETQ. CDR3 length: 15 residues. The CDR3 loop is CASSLGAQGNLPLHF. The CDR3 DNA reads TGCGCCAGCAGCTTGGGCGCACAGGGGAATTTACCCCTCCACTTT.

CDR3 sequence (DNA): TGCGCCAGCAGTGAGTCGGACACTAATCAGCCCCAGCATTTT. Residues: CASSESDTNQPQHF. The gene calls are TRBV10-2 and TRBJ1-5; D possibly corresponds to TRBD1 (5 bases). The CDR3 runs to 14 residues. Germline V gene lookup returns CDR1 WSHSY and CDR2 SAAADI. Trimming stripped 0 bases from V and 4 bases from J, with 7 bases between.

This chain joins TRBV10-1 and TRBJ2-1; possible D gene TRBD2, 5 bases. Trimming took 4 bases from V and 8 from J, leaving 6 bases between them. Per germline, CDR1 WNHNN and CDR2 SYGVQD (reference sequence). This CDR3 comprises 11 residues. The CDR3 region has the DNA TGCGCCAGCAGTGCAGCGGATGAGCAGTTCTTC. It encodes CASSAADEQFF.

The rearrangement joins TRBV7-6 to TRBJ1-5; 11 bases fit TRBD1. Germline V gene sequence: CDR1 SGHVS, CDR2 FNYEAQ. The CDR3 has 18 residues. V lost 2 bases to trimming and J lost 6 bases; unmatched junction nucleotides: 12. Written as DNA, the CDR3 is TGTGCCAGCAGCTTACGGGCGAACGGACAGGGGGCGGGTCAGCCCCAGCATTTT. It is translated as CASSLRANGQGAGQPQHF.

The J gene is TRBJ2-5, the V gene TRBV5-1; D uncertain. The CDR3 runs to 12 residues. Trimming shortened V by 4 bases and J by 7 bases, and 11 bases separated the two germline ends. Germline V gives CDR1 SGHRS, CDR2 YFSETQ. The CDR3 here is CASSESLGTQYF. In DNA, the CDR3 is TGCGCCAGCAGCGAGAGCCTCGGGACCCAGTACTTC.

The genes are TRBV7-2 and TRBJ2-7; 7 bases align to TRBD2. V was pared by 6 bases and J by 0 bases, with 8 bases of the junction left unmatched. Germline V gene lookup returns CDR1 SGHTA and CDR2 FQGNSA. The CDR3 sequence is 15 residues long. The CDR3 nucleotides read TGTGCCAGCAGTATAGCCGGGGGGAGCTCCTACGAGCAGTACGTC. Its translation: CASSIAGGSSYEQYV.

The rearrangement links TRBV5-4 to TRBJ1-2; TRBD1 might be the D (6 bases). Trimming cost V 0 bases and J 5 bases, with 14 bases left between them. CDR3 length: 15 residues. Germline V CDR1 and CDR2: SGHNT, YYREEE (reference sequence). CDR3: CASSLVAGVLYGYTF. CDR3 nucleotide sequence: TGTGCCAGCAGCTTGGTGGCAGGGGTATTGTATGGCTACACCTTC.

The chain carries TRBV29-1 and TRBJ2-3; D call uncertain. The CDR3 is 13 residues long. CDR1 is SQVTM and CDR2 is ANQGSEA in the germline V gene. V was trimmed by 4 bases and J by 5 bases, leaving 13 bases between them. The CDR3 DNA follows: TGCAGCGTTGGTCGGTTAGTAAGAGATACGCAGTATTTT. Translated: CSVGRLVRDTQYF.

This sequence joins TRBV2 and TRBJ2-5; a weak D match, TRBD2 (5 bases). CDR3 length equals 14 residues. Germline values: CDR1 SNHLY, CDR2 FYNNEI. V gave up 3 bases and J gave up 1 base, with 9 bases separating them. Written as DNA, the CDR3 is TGTGCCAGCAGTGACGGACTCCCCCAAGAGACCCAGTACTTC. Its translation: CASSDGLPQETQYF.

The chain has TRBV5-1 and TRBJ1-1; tentatively, D is TRBD1 (6 bases). V lost 0 bases to trimming and J lost 4 bases, with 16 bases between them. Germline V gene lookup returns CDR1 SGHRS and CDR2 YFSETQ. CDR3 size: 16 residues. The CDR3 DNA sequence: TGCGCCAGCAGCTTGGCCAATAACAGGGTCCGCACTGAAGCTTTCTTT. The encoded protein is CASSLANNRVRTEAFF.

CDR3 in amino acids: CASSPGVSYEQYV. In DNA form, the CDR3 reads TGTGCCAGTAGTCCGGGGGTCTCCTACGAGCAGTACGTC. This rearrangement joins TRBV19 to TRBJ2-7; D possibly corresponds to TRBD2 (6 bases). Trimming left V 5 bases short and J 0 bases short, with 8 bases between. From germline, CDR1 is LNHDA and CDR2 SQIVND (reference sequence). The CDR3 is made up of 13 amino acids.

The V call is TRBV9, the J call TRBJ2-5; 7 bases match TRBD2. The CDR3 is 14 amino acids. Per germline, CDR1 SGDLS and CDR2 YYNGEE. Losses at the gene ends were 3 bases for V and 3 bases for J; bases not matched to a gene: 5. CDR3 sequence reads: CASSAWEGKETQYF. CDR3 nucleotides: TGTGCCAGCAGCGCGTGGGAGGGGAAAGAGACCCAGTACTTC.

The rearrangement uses TRBV6-5 and TRBJ1-6, with D maybe TRBD1 (5 bases). The CDR3 sequence is 14 residues long. Germline V gene sequence: CDR1 MNHEY, CDR2 SVGAGI. V was clipped by 8 bases and J by 4 bases, with 12 bases between them. CDR3 sequence: CASGVGAYNSPLHF. The CDR3 DNA follows: TGTGCCAGCGGGGTAGGGGCGTATAATTCACCCCTCCACTTT.

This chain links TRBV10-3 with TRBJ2-5, with TRBD1 as a possible D gene (5 bases). Germline CDR1 and CDR2: ENHRY and SYGVKD. The CDR3 length is 14 residues. Trimming took 0 bases from V and 6 from J, leaving 11 bases between them. CDR3 protein: CAISESKGQQTQYF. CDR3 nucleotides: TGTGCCATCAGTGAGTCGAAGGGGCAACAGACCCAGTACTTC.

DNA for the CDR3: TGTGCCAGCAGCTCGGACAGGGGTACAGATACGCAGTATTTT. Amino acid sequence: CASSSDRGTDTQYF. The V and J genes are TRBV11-3 and TRBJ2-3, with TRBD1 matching 9 bases. Germline loops: CDR1 SGHNT, CDR2 YENEEA. CDR3 size: 14 residues. V trimming: 4 bases; J trimming: 3 bases; junction bases outside the gene matches: 2.

For the CDR3, the DNA is TGTGCCAGCAGCTTAAGCAGGTTCTACAATGAGCAGTTCTTC. It is translated as CASSLSRFYNEQFF. The chain combines TRBV11-2 with TRBJ2-1; D is unclear. Germline V gene data show CDR1 as SGHAT and CDR2 as FQNNGV. Trimming shortened V by 2 bases and J by 3 bases, and 8 bases separated the two germline ends. This CDR3 spans 14 amino acids.

This chain links TRBV7-9 with TRBJ2-1; 10 nucleotides align to TRBD1. CDR1 and CDR2 from the germline V gene are SEHNR and FQNEAQ (reference sequence). J was trimmed by 0 bases and V by 5 bases; bases with no gene match: 13. The CDR3 loop spans 19 amino acids. The CDR3 DNA sequence: TGTGCCAGCAGCGAACTGGGACAGGGGATTTCAAGCTCCTACAATGAGCAGTTCTTC. Residues: CASSELGQGISSSYNEQFF.

This clone was recorded once. V usage is TRBV18 and J usage is TRBJ2-1; possible D gene TRBD1, 6 bases. CDR1 and CDR2 (germline): KGHSH, LQKENI. V was trimmed by 6 bases and J by 2 bases, leaving 11 bases between them. This CDR3 is 14 amino acids long. The CDR3 spells CASSGTNAYNEQFF. DNA of the CDR3: TGTGCCAGCTCCGGGACAAACGCCTACAATGAGCAGTTCTTC.

V and J are TRBV28 and TRBJ1-4; 9 bases fit TRBD1. This CDR3 is 15 amino acids long. With V trimmed by 4 bases and J by 4 bases, 4 bases remained unmatched. The germline CDR1 and CDR2 sequences are MDHEN and SYDVKM. CDR3 bases: TGTGCCAGCAGTTCGGGACAGGGTAATAATGAAAAACTGTTTTTT. Translation gives CASSSGQGNNEKLFF.

This sequence joins TRBV11-3 and TRBJ2-7, with D perhaps TRBD2 (5 bases). In germline, CDR1 is SGHNT, CDR2 YENEEA. V shed 0 bases and J shed 5 bases, with 8 bases lying between them. There are 13 residues in the CDR3. The CDR3 here is CASSLDPGNEQYF. CDR3 bases: TGTGCCAGCAGCTTAGATCCCGGGAACGAGCAGTACTTC.

The rearrangement uses TRBV9 and TRBJ2-5, with 11 positions matching TRBD2. CDR1 and CDR2 (germline): SGDLS, YYNGEE. The CDR3 totals 17 residues. The V and J ends lost 0 bases and 3 bases, in that order; junction bases with no gene match: 7. CDR3 coding DNA: TGTGCCAGCAGCGTAGATTTGACTAGCGGGATAAAAGAGACCCAGTACTTC. Its protein is CASSVDLTSGIKETQYF.